This TCR beta chain is drawn from a study of blood T cell repertoires in COVID-19. The wider study: Both acute and convalescent COVID-19 samples were obtained from the United States, Italy and Spain. Nucleic acid was either cDNA or gDNA, and it came from T cells, B-cell-depleted T cells, or PBMCs.

Study processing details: Nucleated cell counts were estimated from reference gene primer amplification. TCRdb's table, derived via immunoSEQ multiplex PCR, lists solely in-frame clones and lacks some. The DNA was the basis for D and trimming; V, J and clone size are from that table. The table lists about 130,000 clones, approximately 82% of them singletons. Unmatched junction bases numbered 7, after V lost 6 bases and J lost 0 bases. Germline loops: CDR1 SGHAT, CDR2 FQDESV (reference sequence). This CDR3 is 15 amino acids long. The sample consisted of peripheral blood. The TCR originated in a man in his forties or fifties with active or convalescent COVID-19. The J gene is TRBJ2-5, the V gene TRBV11-1; 7 nucleotides match TRBD1. The CDR3 loop reads CASRPDRENQETQYF. The CDR3 nucleotides are TGTGCCAGCAGACCCGACAGGGAAAACCAAGAGACCCAGTACTTC.